The present T cell receptor (beta chain) was sequenced within a study of blood T cell repertoires in COVID-19 (TCRdb year 2020). About the study as a whole: Collaborator samples came from the United States, Italy and Spain and covered acute and convalescent phases of COVID-19. Deeply sampled blood TCRbeta repertoires from subjects exposed to, actively infected with, or recovered from COVID-19 were included in the dataset. The prospective study material was composed of cDNA or gDNA derived from T cells, B-cell-depleted T cells, or PBMCs. The samples were drawn from the first 160 participants of the ongoing ImmuneRACE study and from 950 to 1,500 subjects provided by 6 global collaborators. Where available, HLA class I and class II types were obtained from metadata supplied by the sample provider rather than from assay-based typing. A freely available public database, intended as a resource for researchers studying the immune response to SARS-CoV-2, is where the repertoires were released. The sample metadata nearly always contained a de-identified subject ID, COVID-19 status, age in years and sex. Summary of the overall study and its limitations: How much clinical and demographic metadata was included differed by source and by participant, and the metadata was provided uncurated.

A word on this clone: No cognate antigen has been identified for it. No quality values exist for individual bases; no much larger clone is one base distant.

TCRbeta CDR3 regions were amplified from genomic DNA by means of the immunoSEQ Assay, a bias-controlled multiplex PCR. Under the source paper's analysis protocol: The number of nucleated cells in each sample was estimated by amplification of reference gene primers within the assay. Sequence reads were collapsed and filtered to measure the absolute abundance of every unique TCRbeta CDR3 rearrangement. Productive Simpson clonality was computed per sample as the square root of Simpson's diversity index over productive rearrangements. TCRdb took over this immuneACCESS table, retaining in-frame rearrangements with V and J assigned. Such tables are incomplete; in checked studies, under half of the missing clones stem from an unresolved V gene, and the remainder is unexplained. That table furnishes V, J and clone size, whereas the DNA furnished D and trimming. The sample records about 360,000 clones, about 83% of which are singletons. Just under 3% of the sample comes from the top ten.

Trimming at the junction amounts to 0 bases on V and 4 bases on J, and the germline ends lie 6 bases apart. In the germline V gene, CDR1 corresponds to SGHTA and CDR2 to FQGTGA. Taken from cysteine to phenylalanine, the CDR3 has 13 residues. Solely the CDR3 DNA is kept, with 39 bases framed from the first base. Collaborating institutions collected whole blood in K2EDTA tubes following their own protocols. For TCRbeta analysis, collaborators shipped samples as frozen whole blood, isolated PBMCs, or DNA extracted from either of those sample types. Sequencing was done on a sample of peripheral blood. The clonotype was recovered from a man in his thirties or forties with active or convalescent COVID-19. Recombination connected TRBV7-3 to TRBJ1-1, with no confident D gene call. The encoded CDR3 is CASSLTLSTEAFF. In nucleotide form, the sequence is TGTGCCAGCAGCTTAACTCTGAGCACTGAAGCTTTCTTT.